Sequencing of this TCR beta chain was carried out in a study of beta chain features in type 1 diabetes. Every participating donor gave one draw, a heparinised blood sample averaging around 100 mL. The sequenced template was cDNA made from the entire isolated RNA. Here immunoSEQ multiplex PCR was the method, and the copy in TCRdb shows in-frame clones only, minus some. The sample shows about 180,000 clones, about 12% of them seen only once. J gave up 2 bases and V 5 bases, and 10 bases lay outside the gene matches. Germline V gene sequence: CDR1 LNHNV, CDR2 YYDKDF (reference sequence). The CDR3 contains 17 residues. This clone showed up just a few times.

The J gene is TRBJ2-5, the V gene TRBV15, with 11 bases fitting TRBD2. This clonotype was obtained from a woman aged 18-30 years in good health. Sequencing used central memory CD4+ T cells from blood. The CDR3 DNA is TGTGCCACCAGCCTACGAGGGACTAGCGGAGGACAAGAGACCCAGTACTTC. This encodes CATSLRGTSGGQETQYF.